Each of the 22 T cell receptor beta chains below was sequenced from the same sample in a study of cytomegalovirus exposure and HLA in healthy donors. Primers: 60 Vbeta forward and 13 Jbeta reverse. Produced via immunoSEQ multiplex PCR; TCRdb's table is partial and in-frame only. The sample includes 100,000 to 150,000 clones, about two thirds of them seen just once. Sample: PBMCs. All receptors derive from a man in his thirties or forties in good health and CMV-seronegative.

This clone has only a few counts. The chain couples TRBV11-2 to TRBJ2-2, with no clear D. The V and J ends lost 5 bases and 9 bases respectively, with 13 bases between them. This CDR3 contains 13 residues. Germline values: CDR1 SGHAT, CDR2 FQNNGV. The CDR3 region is CASSQAIAWELFF. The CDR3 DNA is TGTGCCAGCAGCCAAGCAATAGCCTGGGAGCTGTTTTTT.

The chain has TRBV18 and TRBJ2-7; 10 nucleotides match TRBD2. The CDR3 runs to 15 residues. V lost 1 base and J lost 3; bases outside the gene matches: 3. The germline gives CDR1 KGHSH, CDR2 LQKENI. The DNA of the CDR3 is TGTGCCAGCTCACCACGTACTAGCGGGATCTACGAGCAGTACTTC. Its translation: CASSPRTSGIYEQYF.

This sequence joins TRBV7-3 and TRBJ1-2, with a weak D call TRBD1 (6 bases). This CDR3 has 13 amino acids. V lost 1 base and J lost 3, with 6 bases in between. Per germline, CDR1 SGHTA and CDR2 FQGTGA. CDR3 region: CASSLNRDYGYTF. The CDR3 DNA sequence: TGTGCCAGCAGCTTAAACAGGGACTATGGCTACACCTTC.

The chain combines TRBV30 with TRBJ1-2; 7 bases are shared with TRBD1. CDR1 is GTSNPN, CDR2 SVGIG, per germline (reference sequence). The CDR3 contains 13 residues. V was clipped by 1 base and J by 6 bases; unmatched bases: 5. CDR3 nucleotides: TGTGCCTGGAGTGGACAGGGATACGATGGCTACACCTTC. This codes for CAWSGQGYDGYTF.

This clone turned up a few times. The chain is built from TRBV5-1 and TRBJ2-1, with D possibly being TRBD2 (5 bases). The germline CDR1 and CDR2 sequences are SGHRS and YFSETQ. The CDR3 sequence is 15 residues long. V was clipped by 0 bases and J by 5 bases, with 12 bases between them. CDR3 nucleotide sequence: TGCGCCAGCAGCTTGGGTGTCCGGGATAACAATGAGCAGTTCTTC. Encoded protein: CASSLGVRDNNEQFF. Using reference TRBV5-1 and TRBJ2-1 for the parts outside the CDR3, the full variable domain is KAGVTQTPRYLIKTRGQQVTLSCSPISGHRSVSWYQQTPGQGLQFLFEYFSETQRNKGNFPGRFSGRQFSNSRSEMNVSTLELGDSALYLCASSLGVRDNNEQFFGPGTRLTVL.

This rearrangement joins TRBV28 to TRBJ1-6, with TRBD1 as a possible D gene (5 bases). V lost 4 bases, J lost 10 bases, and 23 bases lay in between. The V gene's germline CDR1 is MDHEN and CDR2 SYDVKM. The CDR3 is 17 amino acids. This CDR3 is CASSSSKNWGGESPLHF. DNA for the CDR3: TGTGCCAGCAGTTCGAGCAAAAATTGGGGAGGGGAATCACCCCTCCACTTT.

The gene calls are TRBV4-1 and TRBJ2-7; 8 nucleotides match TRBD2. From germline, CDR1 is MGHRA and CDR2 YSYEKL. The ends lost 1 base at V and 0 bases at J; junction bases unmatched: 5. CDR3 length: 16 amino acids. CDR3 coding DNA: TGCGCCAGCAGCCAAGTACTAGCGGAGAGCTCCTACGAGCAGTACTTC. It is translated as CASSQVLAESSYEQYF.

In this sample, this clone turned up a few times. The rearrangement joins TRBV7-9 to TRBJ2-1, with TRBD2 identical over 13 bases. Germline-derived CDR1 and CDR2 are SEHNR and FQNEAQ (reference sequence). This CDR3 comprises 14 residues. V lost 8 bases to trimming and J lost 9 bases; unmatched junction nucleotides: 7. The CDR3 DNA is TGTGCCAGCCTGACTAGCGGGGGGAAGGGTGAGCAGTTCTTC. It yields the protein CASLTSGGKGEQFF.

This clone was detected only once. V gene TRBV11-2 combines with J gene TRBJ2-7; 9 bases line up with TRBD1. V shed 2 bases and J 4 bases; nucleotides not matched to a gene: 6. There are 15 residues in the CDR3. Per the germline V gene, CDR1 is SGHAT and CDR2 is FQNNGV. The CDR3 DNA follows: TGTGCCAGCAGCTTAATGGGTGACAGGGGGTACGAGCAGTACTTC. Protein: CASSLMGDRGYEQYF.

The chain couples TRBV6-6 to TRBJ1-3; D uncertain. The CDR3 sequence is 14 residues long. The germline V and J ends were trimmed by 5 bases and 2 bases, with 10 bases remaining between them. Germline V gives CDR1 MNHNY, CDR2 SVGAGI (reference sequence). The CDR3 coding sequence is TGTGCCAGCAGTCCGGAGGGCGCTGGAAACACCATATATTTT. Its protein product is CASSPEGAGNTIYF.

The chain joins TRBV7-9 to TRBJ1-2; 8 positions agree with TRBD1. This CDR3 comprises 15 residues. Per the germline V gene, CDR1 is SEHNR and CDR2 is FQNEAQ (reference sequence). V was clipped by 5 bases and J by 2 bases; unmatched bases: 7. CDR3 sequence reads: CASSQGQGGNYGYTF. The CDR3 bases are TGTGCCAGCAGCCAAGGACAGGGAGGCAACTATGGCTACACCTTC.

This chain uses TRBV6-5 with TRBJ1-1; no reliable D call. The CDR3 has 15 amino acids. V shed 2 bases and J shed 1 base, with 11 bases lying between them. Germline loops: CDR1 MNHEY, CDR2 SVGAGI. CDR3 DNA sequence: TGTGCCAGCAGTTACGGGAGGTGGGGGAACACTGAAGCTTTCTTT. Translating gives CASSYGRWGNTEAFF.

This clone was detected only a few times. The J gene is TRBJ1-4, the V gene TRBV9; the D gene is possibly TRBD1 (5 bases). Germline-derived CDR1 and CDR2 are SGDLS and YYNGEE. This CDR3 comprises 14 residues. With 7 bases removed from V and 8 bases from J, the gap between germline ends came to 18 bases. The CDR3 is CASWGGSLGEKLFF. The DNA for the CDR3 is TGTGCCAGCTGGGGGGGATCGCTTGGGGAAAAACTGTTTTTT.

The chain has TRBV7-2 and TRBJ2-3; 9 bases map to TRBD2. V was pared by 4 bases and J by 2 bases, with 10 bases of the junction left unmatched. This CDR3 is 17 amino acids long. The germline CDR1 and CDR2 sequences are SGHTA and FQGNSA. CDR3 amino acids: CASSSRSTSGPTDTQYF. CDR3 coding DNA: TGTGCCAGCAGCTCTCGGTCGACTAGCGGACCCACAGATACGCAGTATTTT.

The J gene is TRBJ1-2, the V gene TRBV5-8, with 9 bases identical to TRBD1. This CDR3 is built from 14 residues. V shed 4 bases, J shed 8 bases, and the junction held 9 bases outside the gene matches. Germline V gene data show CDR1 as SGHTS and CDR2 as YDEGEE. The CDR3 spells CASSPKDRGYGYTF. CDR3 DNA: TGTGCCAGCAGCCCTAAGGACAGGGGATACGGCTACACCTTC.

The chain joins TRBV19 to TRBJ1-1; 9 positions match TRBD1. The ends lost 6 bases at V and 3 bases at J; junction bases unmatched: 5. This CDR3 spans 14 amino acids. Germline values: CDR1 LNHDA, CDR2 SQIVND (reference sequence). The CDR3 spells CASSVGQGYTEAFF. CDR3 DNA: TGTGCCAGTAGCGTCGGACAGGGGTACACTGAAGCTTTCTTT.

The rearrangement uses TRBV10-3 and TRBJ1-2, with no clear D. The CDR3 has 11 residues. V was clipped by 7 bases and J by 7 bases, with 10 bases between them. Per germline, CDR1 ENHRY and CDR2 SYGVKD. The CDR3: CAIKEGVGYTF. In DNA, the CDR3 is TGTGCCATCAAGGAGGGTGTTGGCTACACCTTC.

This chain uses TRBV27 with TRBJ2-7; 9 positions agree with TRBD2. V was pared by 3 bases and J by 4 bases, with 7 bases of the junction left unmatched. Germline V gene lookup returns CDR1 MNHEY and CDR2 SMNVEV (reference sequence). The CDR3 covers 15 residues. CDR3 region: CASSLSLAGRYEQYF. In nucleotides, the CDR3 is TGTGCCAGCAGTTTGTCGCTAGCGGGGAGATACGAGCAGTACTTC.

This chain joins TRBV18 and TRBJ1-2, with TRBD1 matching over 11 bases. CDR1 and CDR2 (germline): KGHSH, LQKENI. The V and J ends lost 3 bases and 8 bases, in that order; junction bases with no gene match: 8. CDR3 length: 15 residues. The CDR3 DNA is TGTGCCAGCTCACCGCCGGGACAGGGGGAAGGAGGCTACACCTTC. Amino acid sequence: CASSPPGQGEGGYTF.

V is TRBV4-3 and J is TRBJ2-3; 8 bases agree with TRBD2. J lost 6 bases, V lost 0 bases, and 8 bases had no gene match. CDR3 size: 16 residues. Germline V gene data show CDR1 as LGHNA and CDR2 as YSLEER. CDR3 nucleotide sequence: TGCGCCAGCAGCCAAGAAGGCGGGGGGCACACGGATACGCAGTATTTT. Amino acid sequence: CASSQEGGGHTDTQYF.

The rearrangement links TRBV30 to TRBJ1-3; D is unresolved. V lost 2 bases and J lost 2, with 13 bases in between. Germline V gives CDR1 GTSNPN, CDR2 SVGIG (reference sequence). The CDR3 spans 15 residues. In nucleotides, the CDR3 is TGTGCCTGGAGTTCGCTTTCGGGTCCTGGAAACACCATATATTTT. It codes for CAWSSLSGPGNTIYF.

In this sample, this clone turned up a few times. As DNA, the CDR3 is TGTGCCAGCAGTGGAAACCCCGGGGGGACCCAGTACTTC. Translated: CASSGNPGGTQYF. This chain joins TRBV2 and TRBJ2-5; D is possibly TRBD2 (6 bases). Germline loops: CDR1 SNHLY, CDR2 FYNNEI. There are 13 residues in the CDR3. V lost 4 bases to trimming and J lost 7 bases, with 13 bases between them.